These 22 T cell receptor beta chains were all obtained from the same sample, sequenced in a study of regulatory T cells in long-lasting Graves disease (dated by TCRdb to about 2021). Library preparation used multiplex PCR. Sequencer: Illumina HiSeq 4000. To build TCR beta libraries, CDR3 regions were amplified by Arm-PCR using iRepertoire HTBI primers. TCRdb applied fastp at Q25 and MiXCR to the public reads, then kept only in-frame beta chains. Identical CDR3 protein sequences are pooled into one entry, listed with their most common genes and DNA. The sample table records about 210,000 distinct CDR3 sequences; around 20% of these occur just once. Roughly 12% of the sample is in the top ten clones. The sample's time point label, in plain terms: newly diagnosed GD, antithyroid drugs for less than 3 months. For both TCR sequencing and RNA sequencing, RNA was extracted from PBMCs using TRIzol. The sample was also reused in another study, on T cells in Graves' hyperthyroidism and ophthalmopathy.

Sample: peripheral blood mononuclear cells (PBMCs), taken at new diagnosis, from a patient treated with antithyroid drugs. The receptors were sampled from a woman in her 30s with Graves disease. Donor details come from another sample of the same person, matched by shared clones.

This clonotype was recorded at least ten times. J is TRBJ2-1 and V is TRBV18; TRBD1 agrees at 8 bases. Germline CDR1 KGHSH, CDR2 LQKENI. The CDR3 length is 15 residues. V shed 3 bases and J 5 bases; nucleotides not matched to a gene: 6. The CDR3 loop is CASSPYTGGNNEQFF. CDR3 sequence (DNA): TGTGCCAGCTCACCCTACACAGGGGGAAACAATGAGCAGTTCTTC.

The table lists this clonotype with many counts. DNA for the CDR3: TGTGCCAGCAGCCAACCGATGAGATCCTACGAGCAGTACTTC. Translation gives CASSQPMRSYEQYF. The chain combines TRBV3-1 with TRBJ2-7, with D hard to call. The CDR3 has 14 residues. The germline V and J ends were trimmed by 2 bases and 1 base, with 9 bases remaining between them. CDR1 and CDR2 (germline): LGHDT, YNNKEL (reference sequence).

This clonotype has ten or more counts. The CDR3 DNA reads TGCGCCAGCAGTGTTGGGGGTCAGGGCGCTGAAGCTTTCTTT. Its translation: CASSVGGQGAEAFF. The chain carries TRBV10-2 and TRBJ1-1; TRBD1 is a possible D gene (5 bases). The germline CDR1 and CDR2 sequences are WSHSY and SAAADI. This CDR3 contains 14 residues. Trimming removed 4 bases at V and 6 bases at J, with 15 bases between.

The sample holds many counts of this clonotype. The CDR3 sequence is CASSQGQISKNIQYF. The CDR3 bases are TGTGCCAGCAGCCAAGGACAGATATCCAAAAACATTCAGTACTTC. The chain carries TRBV3-1 and TRBJ2-4, with D perhaps TRBD1 (5 bases). Germline-derived CDR1 and CDR2 are LGHDT and YNNKEL (reference sequence). V was pared by 1 base and J by 2 bases, with 9 bases between. The CDR3 length is 15 residues.

Many counts were recorded for this clonotype. The rearrangement joins TRBV9 to TRBJ2-3; D gene ambiguous. This CDR3 has 12 residues. Germline-derived CDR1 and CDR2 are SGDLS and YYNGEE. Trimming removed 1 base from V and 3 bases from J, with 3 bases in between. The CDR3 here is CASSVTTDTQYF. CDR3 bases: TGTGCCAGCAGCGTAACAACAGATACGCAGTATTTT.

This clonotype was seen repeatedly, ten times or more. This chain joins TRBV7-2 and TRBJ2-3; D is undetermined. V was cut by 2 bases and J by 0 bases, with 12 bases left in between. The CDR3 has 16 residues. Per the germline V gene, CDR1 is SGHTA and CDR2 is FQGNSA. This CDR3 is CASSLHAGRSTDTQYF. The CDR3 DNA sequence: TGTGCCAGCAGCTTACATGCCGGACGGAGCACAGATACGCAGTATTTT. The variable domain in full, with the rest retrieved from reference TRBV7-2 and TRBJ2-3, is GAGVSQSPSNKVTEKGKDVELRCDPISGHTALYWYRQSLGQGLEFLIYFQGNSAPDKSGLPSDRFSAERTGGSVSTLTIQRTQQEDSAVYLCASSLHAGRSTDTQYFGPGTRLTVL.

This clonotype was recorded many times. This rearrangement joins TRBV6-1 to TRBJ1-2, with 12 bases identical to TRBD1. The CDR3 sequence is 15 residues long. V was clipped by 7 bases and J by 8 bases; unmatched bases: 11. Germline CDR1 MNHNS, CDR2 SASEGT. The CDR3 is CASKKGTGGAWGYTF. CDR3 nucleotide sequence: TGTGCCAGCAAAAAGGGGACAGGGGGCGCCTGGGGCTACACCTTC.

This clonotype was detected a few times. The gene calls are TRBV7-9 and TRBJ2-2; D gene unclear. The CDR3 is made up of 12 amino acids. Per the germline V gene, CDR1 is SEHNR and CDR2 is FQNEAQ (reference sequence). The V and J ends lost 5 bases and 7 bases respectively, with 8 bases between them. The CDR3, as DNA: TGTGCCAGCAGCCCTTGGGACGGGGAGCTGTTTTTT. It is translated as CASSPWDGELFF. The whole variable domain, remainder taken from reference TRBV7-9 and TRBJ2-2, is DTGVSQNPRHKITKRGQNVTFRCDPISEHNRLYWYRQTLGQGPEFLTYFQNEAQLEKSRLLSDRFSAERPKGSFSTLEIQRTEQGDSAMYLCASSPWDGELFFGEGSRLTVL.

This chain's CDR3 is CASSFRSAPEQYF. DNA of the CDR3: TGTGCCAGCAGCTTCCGCTCGGCCCCTGAGCAGTACTTC. The V and J genes are TRBV11-2 and TRBJ2-7; no clear D gene. CDR3 length equals 13 residues. CDR1 and CDR2 (germline): SGHAT, FQNNGV. V lost 3 bases, J lost 7 bases, and 13 bases lay in between.

The table lists this clonotype with many counts. The chain has TRBV19 and TRBJ1-5, with 10 nucleotides matching TRBD1. Germline V CDR1 and CDR2: LNHDA, SQIVND (reference sequence). The V and J ends lost 4 bases and 3 bases, in that order; junction bases with no gene match: 6. The CDR3 is 16 amino acids. The CDR3 coding sequence is TGTGCCAGTAGTAGACAGGGGGCGGAAAACAATCAGCCCCAGCATTTT. Residues: CASSRQGAENNQPQHF.

The table lists this clonotype with many counts. The V and J genes are TRBV20-1 and TRBJ2-5; TRBD1 agrees at 9 bases. The CDR3 is 14 amino acids. V was clipped by 6 bases and J by 2 bases; unmatched bases: 7. Germline V gene data show CDR1 as DFQATT and CDR2 as SNEGSKA (reference sequence). CDR3 DNA sequence: TGCAGTGCAAGCTGGACAGGGGTTCAAGAGACCCAGTACTTC. Translated: CSASWTGVQETQYF.

This clonotype was observed at least ten times. The chain links TRBV20-1 to TRBJ1-5, with a weak D call TRBD1 (6 bases). Trimming left V 6 bases short and J 5 bases short, with 8 bases between. There are 11 residues in the CDR3. Germline assignment: CDR1 DFQATT and CDR2 SNEGSKA (reference sequence). This CDR3 is CSAAGDQPQHF. CDR3 nucleotide sequence: TGCAGTGCAGCAGGGGATCAGCCCCAGCATTTT.

At least ten counts were recorded for this clonotype. Here the CDR3 DNA reads TGCAGTGCTAGTTGGCAGGGGAACACCGGGGAGCTGTTTTTT. Its translation: CSASWQGNTGELFF. The chain combines TRBV20-1 with TRBJ2-2, with a weak D call TRBD1 (5 bases). The V end was cut by 3 bases, the J end by 1 base, with 9 bases between. Germline CDR1 DFQATT, CDR2 SNEGSKA (reference sequence). The CDR3 runs to 14 residues.

This chain uses TRBV12-3 or TRBV12-4 with TRBJ2-5; 9 bases align to TRBD2. The CDR3 runs 14 residues. V shed 4 bases and J 3 bases; nucleotides not matched to a gene: 3. The CDR3 sequence is CASSSGTSKETQYF. The CDR3 DNA is TGTGCCAGCAGTTCCGGGACTAGCAAAGAGACCCAGTACTTC.

This clonotype was counted a single time. The CDR3 region has the DNA TGTGCCAGCAGTTTCCACCGGGGCTCAAGGTCTCTCTACGAGCAGTACTTC. Translation gives CASSFHRGSRSLYEQYF. The chain employs TRBV28 and TRBJ2-7; the D gene could be TRBD1 or TRBD2 (5 bases each). Trimming took 3 bases from V and 3 from J, leaving 21 bases between them. Germline V gene sequence: CDR1 MDHEN, CDR2 SYDVKM. The CDR3 totals 17 residues.

The J gene is TRBJ2-3, the V gene TRBV9, with D possibly called TRBD1 or TRBD2 (6 bases each). Germline V gene data show CDR1 as SGDLS and CDR2 as YYNGEE. The V end lost 1 base, the J end lost 3 bases, and 12 bases lay between the germline ends. CDR3 length: 15 residues. DNA of the CDR3: TGTGCCAGCAGCGTATGGGGGGCGCATACAGATACGCAGTATTTT. Translated, it gives CASSVWGAHTDTQYF. Drawing the rest from reference TRBV9 and TRBJ2-3, the complete variable domain is DSGVTQTPKHLITATGQRVTLRCSPRSGDLSVYWYQQSLDQGLQFLIQYYNGEERAKGNILERFSAQQFPDLHSELNLSSLELGDSALYFCASSVWGAHTDTQYFGPGTRLTVL.

This chain connects TRBV28 to TRBJ2-7; D is undetermined. This CDR3 has 13 amino acids. Trimming left V 2 bases short and J 1 base short, with 6 bases between. The germline CDR1 and CDR2 sequences are MDHEN and SYDVKM. The CDR3 DNA reads TGTGCCAGCAGTTTAGTTCAGTCCTACGAGCAGTACTTC. As protein: CASSLVQSYEQYF.

This clonotype was observed at least ten times. V and J are TRBV2 and TRBJ2-1; D is possibly TRBD2 (7 bases). Trimming cost V 7 bases and J 5 bases, with 15 bases left between them. The length of the CDR3 is 14 residues. CDR1 is SNHLY, CDR2 FYNNEI, per germline. The CDR3 DNA follows: TGTGCCAGCAAGGGGCGGGGGCCGAACAATGAGCAGTTCTTC. Its protein is CASKGRGPNNEQFF.

This clonotype was found many times. This chain joins TRBV19 and TRBJ1-1, with D perhaps matching TRBD1 (6 bases). Germline-derived CDR1 and CDR2 are LNHDA and SQIVND (reference sequence). The V and J ends lost 7 bases and 0 bases respectively, with 15 bases between them. The CDR3 covers 15 residues. CDR3 bases: TGTGCCAGTATTTCTAGCCGACAGGTGAACACTGAAGCTTTCTTT. It yields the protein CASISSRQVNTEAFF.

This clonotype showed up many times. This rearrangement joins TRBV14 to TRBJ1-5; D is ambiguous. Trimming removed 2 bases at V and 5 bases at J, with 7 bases between. The germline V gene has CDR1 SGHDN and CDR2 FVKESK. The CDR3 totals 13 residues. This CDR3 is CASSQTGYQPQHF. CDR3 DNA sequence: TGTGCCAGCAGCCAAACCGGATATCAGCCCCAGCATTTT.

This clonotype was found many times. The chain uses TRBV27 and TRBJ2-3, with D possibly TRBD2 on 5 matching bases. V was trimmed by 4 bases and J by 6 bases, leaving 17 bases between them. Germline V CDR1 and CDR2: MNHEY, SMNVEV (reference sequence). This CDR3 contains 15 residues. CDR3 residues: CASSSLLGLADTQYF. Written as DNA, the CDR3 is TGTGCCAGCAGTTCGCTCCTTGGACTGGCGGATACGCAGTATTTT.

There are many counts of this clonotype. The genes are TRBV7-9 and TRBJ1-1; D not certain. Trimming left V 5 bases short and J 7 bases short, with 11 bases between. The CDR3 covers 12 residues. CDR1 SEHNR and CDR2 FQNEAQ come from the germline V gene (reference sequence). CDR3 in DNA: TGTGCCAGCAGCCCAGGCGCGGGTGAAGCTTTCTTT. Translated, it gives CASSPGAGEAFF.